These T cell receptor beta chains were read from a single sample in a study of T cells in Graves' hyperthyroidism and ophthalmopathy. Each CDR3 protein gets one entry after TCRdb re-called the multiplex PCR reads with MiXCR. The sample consists of 340,000 or so distinct CDR3 sequences, roughly 21% of them appearing once. Sequencing input: blood. Receptors were obtained from a woman in her fifties or sixties with Graves' hyperthyroidism. Each CDR3 is given with its conserved first and last residue. Each record gives: clone size, D gene, V gene, J gene, CDR3 DNA, CDR3 protein. A D gene is named only where the DNA matches it firmly. Clone size is stated in some rows and not others, as once, few, many or a class when expanded.

many	NA	TRBV2	TRBJ2-4	TGTGCCAGCACCCTACAGGGAAGGGCCAAAAACATTCAGTACTTC	CASTLQGRAKNIQYF
many	NA	TRBV2	TRBJ2-7	TGTGCCAGCGGTGGGGGGGCGGGCTCCTACGAGCAGTACTTC	CASGGGAGSYEQYF
many	NA	TRBV5-8	TRBJ1-1	TGTGCCAGCAGCTTGGCACAGACGAACACTGAAGCTTTCTTT	CASSLAQTNTEAFF
NA	NA	TRBV29-1	TRBJ2-6	TGCAGCGTTGTTCAGTTCTCTGGGGCCAACGTCCTGACTTTC	CSVVQFSGANVLTF
many	NA	TRBV3-1	TRBJ1-1	TGTGCCAGCAGCCAGACGTGGACGGCGAACACTGAAGCTTTCTTT	CASSQTWTANTEAFF
NA	TRBD2	TRBV20-1	TRBJ2-2	TGCAGTGCTAGACGAGGACTAGCGGGGGTCGGCACCGGGGAGCTGTTTTTT	CSARRGLAGVGTGELFF
NA	NA	TRBV2	TRBJ1-4	TGTGCCAGCCAGGGTGGGATCTCACCCGGGGAAAAACTGTTTTTT	CASQGGISPGEKLFF
NA	NA	TRBV4-1	TRBJ2-2	TGCGCCAGCAGCACAGGGCGGACCGGGGAGCTGTTTTTT	CASSTGRTGELFF
few	NA	TRBV29-1	TRBJ2-4	TGCAGCGTTGAAGGGCCGTCGGGTGTTCAGTACTTC	CSVEGPSGVQYF
few	NA	TRBV2	TRBJ2-1	TGTGCCAGCAGTGTAAGACCCCTAGTTGGCGACTCCTACAATGAGCAGTTCTTC	CASSVRPLVGDSYNEQFF
many	NA	TRBV12-3/TRBV12-4	TRBJ1-1	TGTGCCAGCAGAGAGAGGAACACTGAAGCTTTCTTT	CASRERNTEAFF
NA	NA	TRBV28	TRBJ2-6	TGTGCCAGCAGTTATACCGTCAGCTCTGGGGCCAACGTCCTGACTTTC	CASSYTVSSGANVLTF
NA	TRBD1	TRBV3-1	TRBJ2-7	TGTGCCAGCAGCCAAAAGCCCCCGGGACAGGTCTCCTACGAGCAGTACTTC	CASSQKPPGQVSYEQYF
NA	NA	TRBV7-6	TRBJ1-4	TGTGCCAGCAGCTTAGCTCGGGGGGTCGGAGAAAAACTGTTTTTT	CASSLARGVGEKLFF
many	TRBD1	TRBV3-1	TRBJ1-1	TGTGCCAGCAGCCAAGGGACAGGCAACACTGAAGCTTTCTTT	CASSQGTGNTEAFF
many	NA	TRBV6-1	TRBJ2-1	TGTGCCAGCAGTTACTCAGGGCGGGGGCAGTTCTTC	CASSYSGRGQFF
NA	NA	TRBV11-2	TRBJ2-7	TGCGCCAGCAGCCAAAATTTACTAGAAACCTACGAGCAGTACTTC	CASSQNLLETYEQYF
few	NA	TRBV29-1	TRBJ2-7	TGCAGCGGGGGGGCCAGCTACGAGCAGTACTTC	CSGGASYEQYF
many	NA	TRBV5-1	TRBJ2-3	TGCGCCAGCACTCAATACCGGGGCAAGGATACGCAGTATTTT	CASTQYRGKDTQYF
NA	NA	TRBV4-1	TRBJ2-2	TGCGCCAGCAGCCGAGCGAACAGGGGAGGCACCGGGGAGCTGTTTTTT	CASSRANRGGTGELFF
NA	NA	TRBV19	TRBJ1-2	TGTGCCAGTAGTAGCCTCGCGGGGTTGGGCACCTTC	CASSSLAGLGTF
NA	NA	TRBV18	TRBJ2-7	TGTGCCAGCTCAATCAGACAGGCCGGTTACGAGCAGTACTTC	CASSIRQAGYEQYF
NA	TRBD2	TRBV4-1	TRBJ2-4	TGCGCCAGCAGCCTACTAGCGGGAGGGCCCGCTGTGTACTTC	CASSLLAGGPAVYF
few	NA	TRBV19	TRBJ2-6	TGTGCCAGTAGTATCAAGCTATCTGGGGCCAACGTCCTGACTTTC	CASSIKLSGANVLTF
NA	NA	TRBV2	TRBJ2-1	TGTGCCAGCAGTCTCAGCGGGCCCGGTAGGAGTGAGCAGTTCTTC	CASSLSGPGRSEQFF
many	TRBD1	TRBV20-1	TRBJ1-5	TGCAGTGCTAGGGGGACAGAAGGCCCCAATCAGCCCCAGCATTTT	CSARGTEGPNQPQHF
many	NA	TRBV5-1	TRBJ1-1	TGCGCCAGCAGCTTGGATTTTGGGGGCAAGGTCACTGAAGCTTTCTTT	CASSLDFGGKVTEAFF
many	TRBD2	TRBV20-1	TRBJ2-1	TGCAGTGCTAGGGGACTAGCGGGGGTCTACAATGAGCAGTTCTTC	CSARGLAGVYNEQFF
many	NA	TRBV20-1	TRBJ1-6	TGCAGTGCTAGAGATTTTCAGGGACGGAATTCACCCCTCCACTTT	CSARDFQGRNSPLHF
many	NA	TRBV20-1	TRBJ1-6	TGCAGTGCTAGAGAGGCTAGGACACCCTTGGGTTCACCCCTCCACTTT	CSAREARTPLGSPLHF
NA	NA	TRBV25-1	TRBJ2-7	TGTGCCAGCAGTGTCGCGGTGAGCTCCTACGAGCAGTACTTC	CASSVAVSSYEQYF
few	TRBD2	TRBV6-1	TRBJ2-7	TGTGCCAGCAGCCCGGGTGGGACTAGCCTCTACGAGCAGTACTTC	CASSPGGTSLYEQYF
NA	NA	TRBV10-3	TRBJ1-1	TGTGCCATCAGTGAGTCGAATACGAAGGGAACTGAAGCTTTCTTT	CAISESNTKGTEAFF
NA	NA	TRBV15	TRBJ2-7	TGTGCCACCAGCAGAAGCCCCTACGAGCAGTACTTC	CATSRSPYEQYF
many	NA	TRBV5-4	TRBJ2-7	TGTGCCAGCAGCTTGAGGAGGGACTACGAGCAGTACTTC	CASSLRRDYEQYF
NA	TRBD2	TRBV4-1	TRBJ2-7	TGCGCCAGCAGAACTAGCGGGGAGCGGGCCGAGCAGTACTTC	CASRTSGERAEQYF
many	TRBD2	TRBV11-2	TRBJ2-7	TGTGCCAGCAGCTTAGATTGGCTAGCGGGAGTCGAGCAGTACTTC	CASSLDWLAGVEQYF
many	NA	TRBV28	TRBJ2-5	TGTGCCAGCAGTTTGGGGACCGGGACCCCACAAGAGACCCAGTACTTC	CASSLGTGTPQETQYF
many	NA	TRBV5-1	TRBJ1-1	TGCGCCAGCAGCTTGGTACAGGGTAGTCGCACTGAAGCTTTCTTT	CASSLVQGSRTEAFF
NA	NA	TRBV2	TRBJ2-2	TGTGCCAGCAGTGAAGGTCAGGGTTTTAACACCGGGGAGCTGTTTTTT	CASSEGQGFNTGELFF
many	NA	TRBV2	TRBJ2-1	TGTGCCAGCAGTGAAGTCCAGGCAGGGAGGTACAATGAGCAGTTCTTC	CASSEVQAGRYNEQFF
many	NA	TRBV3-1	TRBJ2-1	TGTGCCAGCAGCCCTCGGGCAGGGGGACTTAATGAGCAGTTCTTC	CASSPRAGGLNEQFF
many	TRBD2	TRBV28	TRBJ2-5	TGTGCCAGCAGTTTCCAACTAGCGGGGGGGAAGGAGACCCAGTACTTC	CASSFQLAGGKETQYF
few	TRBD1	TRBV18	TRBJ2-7	TGTGCCAGCTCAGCCGGGACAGGGGGCACGTCCTACGAGCAGTACTTC	CASSAGTGGTSYEQYF
NA	NA	TRBV20-1	TRBJ2-3	TGCAGTGCTAGCCGCGACTATAGCACAGATACGCAGTATTTT	CSASRDYSTDTQYF
NA	NA	TRBV11-2	TRBJ2-7	TGTGCCAGCAGCTGGATCTACGAGCAGTACTTC	CASSWIYEQYF
many	NA	TRBV7-9	TRBJ2-5	TGTGCCAGCAGCGCCCGGGAGAATTGGGAGACCCAGTACTTC	CASSARENWETQYF
many	TRBD2	TRBV5-1	TRBJ2-1	TGCGCCAGCAGCCAGACAGCGGGATCCTACAATGAGCAGTTCTTC	CASSQTAGSYNEQFF
many	NA	TRBV2	TRBJ2-3	TGTGCCAGCAGTGATAGGGGTGTTAGCACAGATACGCAGTATTTT	CASSDRGVSTDTQYF
many	NA	TRBV7-2	TRBJ1-2	TGTGCCAGCAGGGGACGGGGAGGGAACTATGGCTACACCTTC	CASRGRGGNYGYTF
few	TRBD2	TRBV5-1	TRBJ2-3	TGCGCCAGCACTATACTAGCGTCTAGCACAGATACGCAGTATTTT	CASTILASSTDTQYF
many	TRBD1	TRBV29-1	TRBJ2-5	TGCAGCGTTGGAGCCGGGACAGGTCGGGAGACCCAGTACTTC	CSVGAGTGRETQYF
many	TRBD1	TRBV5-1	TRBJ2-7	TGCGCCAGCAACTTACAGGGGAGTACGTACGAGCAGTACTTC	CASNLQGSTYEQYF